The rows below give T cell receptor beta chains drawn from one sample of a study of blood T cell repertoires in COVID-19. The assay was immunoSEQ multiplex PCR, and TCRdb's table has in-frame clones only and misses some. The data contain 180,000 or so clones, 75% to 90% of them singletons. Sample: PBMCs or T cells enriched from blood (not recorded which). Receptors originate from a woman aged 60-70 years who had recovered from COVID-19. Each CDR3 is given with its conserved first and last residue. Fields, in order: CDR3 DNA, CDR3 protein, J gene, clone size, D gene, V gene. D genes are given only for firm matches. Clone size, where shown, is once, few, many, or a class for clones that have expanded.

TGTGCCAGCAGGGGACATGGCGAGCAGTACTTC	CASRGHGEQYF	TRBJ2-7	.	.	TRBV27
TGTGCCAGCAGCTCCGGGACAGGGAGGGGAAACACCATATATTTT	CASSSGTGRGNTIYF	TRBJ1-3	.	TRBD1	TRBV5-4
TGCGCCAGCAGCTGGGACGGGACAGGGAACTCACCCCTCCACTTT	CASSWDGTGNSPLHF	TRBJ1-6	.	TRBD1	TRBV5-1
TGTGCCAGCAGTCAGGACAGGGACAGTAACACTGAAGCTTTCTTT	CASSQDRDSNTEAFF	TRBJ1-1	.	TRBD1	TRBV28
TGTGCCAGTAGTTATACAGGGGATGGCTACACCTTC	CASSYTGDGYTF	TRBJ1-2	.	TRBD1	TRBV19
TGTGCCAGCAGTTCGACAGGGGGTCTTGACAAAAACATTCAGTACTTC	CASSSTGGLDKNIQYF	TRBJ2-4	few	TRBD1	TRBV28
TGTGCCAGCAGAACAGCCGGGACAGGGGTTTCACCCCTCCACTTT	CASRTAGTGVSPLHF	TRBJ1-6	.	TRBD1	TRBV6-5
TGTGCCAGCAGTTACGGGCGCCTCACCGGGGAGCTGTTTTTT	CASSYGRLTGELFF	TRBJ2-2	.	.	TRBV6-5
TGTGCCAGTATACGACAGGTTAACACCGGGGAGCTGTTTTTT	CASIRQVNTGELFF	TRBJ2-2	.	.	TRBV19
TGTGCCAGCAGCTTAGCGGGGCGCCTTAGTTGGGCGGGAGGGTACCATGAGCAGTTCTTC	CASSLAGRLSWAGGYHEQFF	TRBJ2-1	.	TRBD2	TRBV7-2
TGTGCCAGCAGTGAAGGACTAGCGCAGTCCTACGAGCAGTACTTC	CASSEGLAQSYEQYF	TRBJ2-7	.	TRBD2	TRBV28
TGTGCCAGCAGCATAAATTTTCTAAGCAATCAGCCCCAGCATTTT	CASSINFLSNQPQHF	TRBJ1-5	.	.	TRBV7-2
TGTGCCAGCAGCCCAGGGAGGACTAATGAAAAACTGTTTTTT	CASSPGRTNEKLFF	TRBJ1-4	.	.	TRBV3-1/TRBV3-2
TGTGCCAGCAGGGGACAGGGGGGCCCTGAAGCTTTCTTT	CASRGQGGPEAFF	TRBJ1-1	.	TRBD1	TRBV6-5
TGTGCCAGCAGCCCGACTAGCGGCACCTACAATGAGCAGTTCTTC	CASSPTSGTYNEQFF	TRBJ2-1	.	TRBD2	TRBV13
TGTGCCAGTACCGTCCCCAGGGGGCGCCGCGACGAGCAGTACTTC	CASTVPRGRRDEQYF	TRBJ2-7	.	TRBD1	TRBV19
TGTGCCAGCAGCTTCTGGAGGGACACTGAAGCTTTCTTT	CASSFWRDTEAFF	TRBJ1-1	.	.	TRBV7-3
TGCAGCTCCTTAAGACAGGGAGGTTCACCCCTCCACTTT	CSSLRQGGSPLHF	TRBJ1-6	few	TRBD1	TRBV29-1
TGCAGTGCTAGTGGCCCCACTAGCGGGAGCCCAGATACGCAGTATTTT	CSASGPTSGSPDTQYF	TRBJ2-3	.	TRBD2	TRBV20-1
TGTGCCAGCAGTTTACGTAATCAGCCCCAGCATTTT	CASSLRNQPQHF	TRBJ1-5	.	.	TRBV28
TGTGCCAGCAGCTCAGGGGTCTGGCGCAATCAGCCCCAGCATTTT	CASSSGVWRNQPQHF	TRBJ1-5	few	.	TRBV28
TGTGCCTGGATGAGACAGGGTCCGGAGGGCTACACCTTC	CAWMRQGPEGYTF	TRBJ1-2	.	TRBD1	TRBV30